Only a few counts were recorded for the clone carrying this T cell receptor (beta chain). TCRdb reprocessed the reads with MiXCR, giving one entry per CDR3 protein. The sample has 200,000 to 300,000 distinct CDR3 sequences, 6.5% seen once. These data belong to a study of T cell repertoires in cytomegalovirus infection. CDR1 is MDHEN and CDR2 is SYDVKM in the germline V gene. The CDR3 loop spans 12 amino acids. Trimming pared 2 bases from V and 5 bases from J, leaving 6 bases between. This receptor was obtained from a human donor in good health (CMV status not recorded). Some clones in this sample may be carry-over from other donors' samples. The sequenced sample was PBMCs. The V call is TRBV28, the J call TRBJ1-2; no definite D call. CDR3 sequence reads: CASSLLTYGYTF. The CDR3 nucleotides are TGTGCCAGCAGTTTACTGACTTATGGCTACACCTTC.